The text below deals with one T cell receptor (beta chain). Its antigen remains unidentified. This specimen comes from a study of T cell responses to AZD1222 COVID-19 vaccine. Whole-study findings and limits: Two AZD1222 doses significantly raised spike-specific TCR breadth and depth over controls.

The data were produced by immunoSEQ multiplex PCR, yet TCRdb's version contains in-frame clones alone and is incomplete. Here the sample spans approximately 93,000 clones, around 90% being singletons. This CDR3 spans 12 amino acids. Germline V gene data show CDR1 as SGHNT and CDR2 as YYREEE (reference sequence). Trimming removed 3 bases at V and 8 bases at J, with 11 bases between. The receptor was derived from an adult who received the AZD1222 COVID-19 vaccine. The gene calls are TRBV5-4 and TRBJ1-2; no clear D gene. Here the sequenced sample was peripheral blood, taken 28 days after the second AZD1222 dose. CDR3: CASSSEAKGYTF. The CDR3 DNA sequence: TGTGCCAGCAGCTCGGAGGCTAAAGGCTACACCTTC.